The 6 T cell receptor beta chains below come from one sample, sequenced in a study of T cells in Graves' hyperthyroidism and ophthalmopathy. TCR beta CDR3 sequences were amplified from RNA transcripts. During a first-round RT-PCR of the TCR CDR3, the HTBI primer set was used. TCRdb ran MiXCR on the multiplex PCR reads and lists one entry per CDR3 protein. Here the sample spans roughly 530,000 distinct CDR3 sequences, about 15% being singletons. Source material: blood. These receptors were collected from a woman aged 18-29 years with Graves' ophthalmopathy.

This chain links TRBV30 with TRBJ1-1; no definite D call. The CDR3 contains 15 residues. The germline V gene encodes CDR1 GTSNPN and CDR2 SVGIG (reference sequence). Between the trimmed V and J ends, which lost 0 bases and 4 bases, there was a span of 15 bases. The CDR3 region has the DNA TGTGCCTGGAGTGTTGCGGGTGGGTGGGGCACTGAAGCTTTCTTT. This translates into CAWSVAGGWGTEAFF.

This clonotype showed up just a few times. The rearrangement uses TRBV12-3 or TRBV12-4 and TRBJ1-2; D perhaps matches TRBD1 (6 bases). V gave up 7 bases and J gave up 8 bases, with 8 bases separating them. This CDR3 is 10 amino acids long. In DNA, the CDR3 is TGTGCCAGCATCGGGGGCGGCTACACCTTC. Translated, it gives CASIGGGYTF.

This clonotype was counted between two and nine times. The J gene is TRBJ1-4, the V gene TRBV15; 7 bases agree with TRBD1. From germline, CDR1 is LNHNV and CDR2 YYDKDF (reference sequence). The CDR3 has 15 residues. V shed 2 bases and J 8 bases; nucleotides not matched to a gene: 8. The CDR3 DNA is TGTGCCACCAGCAGACCCCAGACAGGGTTCGAAAAACTGTTTTTT. It encodes CATSRPQTGFEKLFF.

At least ten counts were recorded for this clonotype. This rearrangement joins TRBV28 to TRBJ2-7; D call uncertain. V lost 6 bases, J lost 7 bases, and 16 bases lay in between. From germline, CDR1 is MDHEN and CDR2 SYDVKM. The CDR3 totals 13 residues. This chain's CDR3 is CASSLPPSIEQYF. DNA of the CDR3: TGTGCCAGCAGCCTCCCCCCCAGCATAGAGCAGTACTTC.

This clonotype was observed at least ten times. CDR3 sequence: CASSRMAMNTEAFF. DNA of the CDR3: TGTGCCAGCAGCCGCATGGCTATGAACACTGAAGCTTTCTTT. The V and J genes are TRBV7-9 and TRBJ1-1; no definite D call. Trimming stripped 5 bases from V and 0 bases from J, with 10 bases between. The germline V gene has CDR1 SEHNR and CDR2 FQNEAQ (reference sequence). This CDR3 contains 14 residues.

The genes are TRBV28 and TRBJ1-5; no clear D. Per germline, CDR1 MDHEN and CDR2 SYDVKM. The V end lost 3 bases, the J end lost 6 bases, and 24 bases lay between the germline ends. This CDR3 region has 18 residues. Here the CDR3 reads CASSFVSWRGFDSQPQHF. The CDR3 DNA follows: TGTGCCAGCAGTTTCGTTAGCTGGCGGGGATTTGATAGTCAGCCCCAGCATTTT.